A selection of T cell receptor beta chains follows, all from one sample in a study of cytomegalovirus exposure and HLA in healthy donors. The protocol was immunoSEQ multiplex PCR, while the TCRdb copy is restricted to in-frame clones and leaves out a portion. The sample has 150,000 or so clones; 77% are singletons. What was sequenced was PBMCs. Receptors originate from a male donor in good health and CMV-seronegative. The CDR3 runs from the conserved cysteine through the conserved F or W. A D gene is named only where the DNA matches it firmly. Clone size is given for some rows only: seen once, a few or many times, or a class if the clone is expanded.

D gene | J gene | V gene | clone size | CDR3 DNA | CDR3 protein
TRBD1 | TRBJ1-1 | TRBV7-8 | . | TGTGCCAGCAGCTTTCAGACAGGGGGGACGAACACTGAAGCTTTCTTT | CASSFQTGGTNTEAFF
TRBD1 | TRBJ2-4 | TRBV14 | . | TGTGCCAGCAGCCAAGCAGGGGGCCGAATTCAGTACTTC | CASSQAGGRIQYF
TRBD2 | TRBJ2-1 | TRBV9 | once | TGTGCCAGCAGCGTAGAGCCTAGCGGACTATACAATGAGCAGTTCTTC | CASSVEPSGLYNEQFF
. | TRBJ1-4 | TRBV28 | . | TGTGCCAGCTCATCACCAGGGGATAATGAAAAACTGTTTTTT | CASSSPGDNEKLFF
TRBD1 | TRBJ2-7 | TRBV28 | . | TGTGCCAGCACCCTCCGGACAGGGTCGTACGAGCAGTACTTC | CASTLRTGSYEQYF
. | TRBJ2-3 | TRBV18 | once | TGTGCCAGCTCACCACCCTCTAGTAATACGCAGTATTTT | CASSPPSSNTQYF
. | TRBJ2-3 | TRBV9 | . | TGTGCCAGCACCGAGAGTAGCGGATACACAGATACGCAGTATTTT | CASTESSGYTDTQYF
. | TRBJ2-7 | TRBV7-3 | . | TGTGCCAGCAGCTTAAACGGGAATTCCTACGAGCAGTACTTC | CASSLNGNSYEQYF
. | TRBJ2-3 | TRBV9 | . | TGTGCCAGCACCGTATCCGCTGGTGGGAGTGGGGATACGCAGTATTTT | CASTVSAGGSGDTQYF
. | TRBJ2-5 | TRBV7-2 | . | TGTGCCAGCAGCGCCCCCCGGGGGACCCAGTACTTC | CASSAPRGTQYF
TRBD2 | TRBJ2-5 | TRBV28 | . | TGTGCCAGCAGTCTAGCGGGACTTTTGGAGACCCAGTACTTC | CASSLAGLLETQYF
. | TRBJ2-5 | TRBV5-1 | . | TGCGCCAGCAGCTTGGGAGACGAGGCCTATAATGGAGAGACCCAGTACTTC | CASSLGDEAYNGETQYF
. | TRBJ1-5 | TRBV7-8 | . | TGTGCCAGCAGCCCCAGAGGGCAGGAGATCAATCAGCCCCAGCATTTT | CASSPRGQEINQPQHF